The 17 T cell receptor beta chains below were found in one sample sequenced in a study of post-analysis software for immune sequencing data. These receptors have no known antigen. The TCR beta cDNA libraries contained unique molecular identifiers. Using its own MiXCR run on the PCR reads, TCRdb lists one record per CDR3 protein. The repertoire has around 770,000 distinct CDR3 sequences, 46% of them found once; the top ten carry 4.9%. Study-level points and caveats: There were five or six TRBV segments more frequent in patients than controls, and TRBV5-6, TRBV5-1 and TRBV20-1 were among them.

Sequenced input: blood. The receptor set was obtained from a girl aged 5 to 17 with multiple sclerosis.

The CDR3 DNA is TGTGCCAGCAGCCCCCTGGGCAATAGCAATCAGCCCCAGCATTTT. It specifies CASSPLGNSNQPQHF. The rearrangement joins TRBV7-2 to TRBJ1-5, with no clear D. The CDR3 is 15 residues long. CDR1 is SGHTA and CDR2 is FQGNSA in the germline V gene. Trimming stripped 5 bases from V and 0 bases from J, with 11 bases between.

The rearrangement joins TRBV6-5 to TRBJ1-2, with no clear D. Germline V CDR1 and CDR2: MNHEY, SVGAGI. V lost 4 bases and J 7 bases, leaving 25 bases between the germline ends. This CDR3 is built from 17 residues. The CDR3 DNA sequence: TGTGCCAGCAGTTCTAATATCGGACGGGGAGGGATAGTTGGCTACACCTTC. It codes for CASSSNIGRGGIVGYTF.

A single count supports this clonotype. This chain uses TRBV6-6 with TRBJ1-4; a weak D match, TRBD1 (6 bases). Germline V CDR1 and CDR2: MNHNY, SVGAGI (reference sequence). V was shortened by 0 bases and J by 0 bases, with 8 bases between the two germline ends. The CDR3 spans 16 residues. In DNA form, the CDR3 reads TGTGCCAGCAGTTACTCCGGGACACCAACTAATGAAAAACTGTTTTTT. It is translated as CASSYSGTPTNEKLFF.

This clonotype has only a few counts. This chain links TRBV5-6 with TRBJ2-3; 8 nucleotides agree with TRBD2. The CDR3 has 16 residues. V dropped 3 bases and J dropped 5; count of bases not matched to a gene: 11. CDR1 SGHDT and CDR2 YYEEEE come from the germline V gene. The CDR3 DNA reads as TGTGCCAGCAGCTGGACCCTCAGCGGGAGAATAGATACGCAGTATTTT. The encoded protein is CASSWTLSGRIDTQYF.

The chain uses TRBV7-9 and TRBJ1-2, with 7 bases aligning to TRBD1. Losses at the gene ends were 3 bases for V and 4 bases for J; bases not matched to a gene: 8. The CDR3 is 15 residues long. Looked up from germline, CDR1 is SEHNR and CDR2 is FQNEAQ (reference sequence). The CDR3 reads CASSFETGTPYGYTF. CDR3 sequence (DNA): TGTGCCAGCAGCTTCGAGACAGGGACGCCCTATGGCTACACCTTC.

Only a few counts were recorded for this clonotype. V gene TRBV29-1 combines with J gene TRBJ1-2; TRBD1 might be the D (5 bases). V was clipped by 4 bases and J by 7 bases, with 10 bases between them. The CDR3 consists of 11 residues. The germline V gene has CDR1 SQVTM and CDR2 ANQGSEA. The CDR3: CSVGGTGGYTF. CDR3 bases: TGCAGCGTTGGTGGGACCGGTGGCTACACCTTC.

Points on this clonotype: The junction differs from germline at one of its ends, possibly a read error. The gene calls are TRBV24-1 and TRBJ2-1, with TRBD2 identical over 16 bases. The CDR3 contains 16 residues. Germline values: CDR1 KGHDR, CDR2 SFDVKD. The CDR3 coding sequence is TGTGCCACCGGTGAAGTGGGACTAGCGGGAGGGAATGAGCAGTTCTTC. Translated, it gives CATGEVGLAGGNEQFF.

The chain is built from TRBV6-2 or TRBV6-3 and TRBJ2-7; TRBD2 matches at 8 bases. The length of the CDR3 is 15 residues. Germline V gives CDR1 MNHEY, CDR2 SVGEGT. The V segment lost 7 bases and the J segment 5 bases; nucleotides outside the gene matches: 13. CDR3 amino acids: CASNKQSGSVHEQYF. DNA for the CDR3: TGTGCCAGCAATAAACAGAGCGGGAGTGTCCACGAGCAGTACTTC.

J is TRBJ2-1 and V is TRBV2; D gene unclear. Germline CDR1 is SNHLY and CDR2 is FYNNEI. This CDR3 is 16 amino acids long. The V and J ends lost 5 bases and 4 bases respectively, with 18 bases between them. As DNA, the CDR3 is TGTGCCAGCAGTAACCCTAGAGCTCCCACATACAATGAGCAGTTCTTC. This encodes CASSNPRAPTYNEQFF.

This sequence joins TRBV7-9 and TRBJ1-2; no clear D. CDR1 SEHNR and CDR2 FQNEAQ come from the germline V gene (reference sequence). The CDR3 contains 16 residues. V shed 0 bases and J shed 6 bases, with 17 bases lying between them. CDR3 coding DNA: TGTGCCAGCAGCTTAGCCTTGTTGGACCCTGGGAATGGCTACACCTTC. Protein sequence: CASSLALLDPGNGYTF.

This clonotype was counted a single time. This chain connects TRBV7-9 to TRBJ1-1, with no clear D. The CDR3 has 16 amino acids. The germline V gene has CDR1 SEHNR and CDR2 FQNEAQ (reference sequence). V lost 4 bases and J lost 2, with 17 bases in between. Here the CDR3 reads CASSSQHSGFNTEAFF. DNA of the CDR3: TGTGCCAGCAGCTCCCAACACTCGGGATTTAACACTGAAGCTTTCTTT.

This clonotype was observed a handful of times. The chain joins TRBV20-1 to TRBJ2-6; D uncertain. Trimming removed 7 bases at V and 0 bases at J, with 10 bases between. Germline assignment: CDR1 DFQATT and CDR2 SNEGSKA (reference sequence). The CDR3 is made up of 14 amino acids. The CDR3 reads CSGRHHSGANVLTF. The CDR3 nucleotides are TGCAGTGGTCGGCACCACTCTGGGGCCAACGTCCTGACTTTC.

The V and J genes are TRBV27 and TRBJ2-3; D call uncertain. The CDR3 is made up of 15 amino acids. Germline V lookup: CDR1 MNHEY, CDR2 SMNVEV (reference sequence). V was trimmed by 4 bases and J by 1 base, leaving 12 bases between them. CDR3 protein: CASSSMRAGTDTQYF. CDR3 sequence (DNA): TGTGCCAGCAGTTCCATGAGAGCTGGCACAGATACGCAGTATTTT.

The rearrangement links TRBV3-1 to TRBJ2-3; 8 nucleotides line up with TRBD1. Germline V lookup: CDR1 LGHDT, CDR2 YNNKEL (reference sequence). This CDR3 is 15 amino acids long. V lost 3 bases and J lost 6; bases outside the gene matches: 8. The CDR3 nucleotides read TGTGCCAGCAGCCATGGGACAGGAGAACAGGATACGCAGTATTTT. Amino acid sequence: CASSHGTGEQDTQYF.

The gene calls are TRBV5-1 and TRBJ2-6; TRBD2 agrees at 7 bases. The germline V gene has CDR1 SGHRS and CDR2 YFSETQ. The ends lost 3 bases at V and 2 bases at J; junction bases unmatched: 5. CDR3 length equals 16 residues. CDR3 region: CASSYLGTTGANVLTF. The CDR3 coding sequence is TGCGCCAGCAGCTACCTAGGGACTACTGGGGCCAACGTCCTGACTTTC.

The chain employs TRBV20-1 and TRBJ2-7, with D tentatively TRBD2 (6 bases). Trimming took 0 bases from V and 2 from J, leaving 14 bases between them. Germline CDR1 reads DFQATT; CDR2 reads SNEGSKA (reference sequence). This CDR3 is built from 15 residues. The CDR3 DNA sequence: TGCAGTGCTAGAGATCTCAGCGGGCGCCCCTACGAGCAGTACTTC. It yields the protein CSARDLSGRPYEQYF.

This clonotype showed up just once. This sequence joins TRBV24-1 and TRBJ1-1; TRBD1 matches at 8 bases. The junction had 7 bases not matched to a gene; V was cut back by 2 bases and J by 3 bases. The CDR3 consists of 16 residues. The germline V gene encodes CDR1 KGHDR and CDR2 SFDVKD. As DNA, the CDR3 is TGTGCCACCAGTGATTCCCGGACAGGGCGGGACACTGAAGCTTTCTTT. It specifies CATSDSRTGRDTEAFF.